The clone carrying this T cell receptor (beta chain) was seen at least ten times. The antigen is not known. TCRdb reprocessed the RACE reads via MiXCR and lists one record per CDR3 protein. The data show 330,000 or so distinct CDR3 sequences, roughly 6% seen once. In germline, CDR1 is MDHEN, CDR2 SYDVKM. The CDR3 is 17 amino acids. The V end lost 5 bases, the J end lost 0 bases, and 17 bases lay between the germline ends. This sample is drawn from a study of human T cells and chemical hapten exposure. Background on the study: Sensitization employed 2% DPC on about 2 cm by about 2 cm of upper inner arm skin. Diphenylcyclopropenone was administered weekly to the scalp of patients throughout the approximately 24-week study.

General observations from the study: Against controls, expanded TCRs gave rise to significantly more large CDR3 similarity clusters. After DPC sensitization, TCRs above 1 in 1000 frequency showed no change.

Time point denoted: patch test 2, 6 weeks after DPC sensitization. Specified treatment: therapeutic diphenylcyclopropenone sensitization with weekly scalp DPC. The clonotype was recovered from a woman under 30 with alopecia areata. Some clones in this sample may be carry-over from other donors' samples. The chain joins TRBV28 to TRBJ1-5, with D unclear. Sequencing used whole blood, obtained in connection with sensitization to the hapten diphenylcyclopropenone (DPC). CDR3 sequence: CASSPRRPAYSNQPQHF. The CDR3 DNA follows: TGTGCCAGCAGTCCAAGGAGACCCGCTTATAGCAATCAGCCCCAGCATTTT. Supplemented by reference TRBV28 and TRBJ1-5, the full variable domain reads DVKVTQSSRYLVKRTGEKVFLECVQDMDHENMFWYRQDPGLGLRLIYFSYDVKMKEKGDIPEGYSVSREKKERFSLILESASTNQTSMYLCASSPRRPAYSNQPQHFGDGTRLSIL.